Each of the 32 T cell receptor beta chains below was sequenced from the same sample in a study of cytomegalovirus exposure and HLA in healthy donors. PCR was performed using 60 Vbeta and 13 Jbeta primers. The assay was immunoSEQ multiplex PCR, and TCRdb's table has in-frame clones only and misses some. This sample yields some 170,000 clones, of which approximately 80% are seen a single time; more than 3% belongs to the top ten. Material: PBMCs. These receptors were collected from a man aged 25 to 45 in good health and CMV-seropositive.

V gene TRBV9 combines with J gene TRBJ2-6; D is perhaps TRBD1 (5 bases). CDR1 is SGDLS, CDR2 YYNGEE, per germline. The length of the CDR3 is 20 residues. V was clipped by 1 base and J by 0 bases, with 20 bases between them. CDR3 region: CASSVTVTTVWTSGANVLTF. CDR3 DNA sequence: TGTGCCAGCAGCGTAACAGTGACGACAGTTTGGACCTCTGGGGCCAACGTCCTGACTTTC.

This chain links TRBV2 with TRBJ1-2; D remains unclear. Germline CDR1 SNHLY, CDR2 FYNNEI. The V end was cut by 3 bases, the J end by 4 bases, with 9 bases between. The CDR3 extends over 13 amino acids. CDR3 coding DNA: TGTGCCAGCAGTGAGAGAGATTCCTATGGCTACACCTTC. Translated: CASSERDSYGYTF. The entire variable domain, with the rest obtained from reference TRBV2 and TRBJ1-2, is as follows: EPEVTQTPSHQVTQMGQEVILRCVPISNHLYFYWYRQILGQKVEFLVSFYNNEISEKSEIFDDQFSVERPDGSNFTLKIRSTKLEDSAMYFCASSERDSYGYTFGSGTRLTVV.

V gene TRBV11-2 combines with J gene TRBJ1-1; 7 positions match TRBD1. J lost 5 bases, V lost 1 base, and 4 bases had no gene match. The CDR3 loop spans 14 amino acids. Germline V gives CDR1 SGHAT, CDR2 FQNNGV. CDR3 loop: CASSLGQGWTEAFF. CDR3 DNA sequence: TGTGCCAGCAGCTTAGGACAGGGATGGACTGAAGCTTTCTTT.

The CDR3 sequence is CASSTPPGQGMDSPLHF. The DNA of the CDR3 is TGTGCCAGCAGCACCCCTCCGGGACAGGGAATGGATTCACCCCTCCACTTT. This sequence joins TRBV7-2 and TRBJ1-6; 9 bases match TRBD1. Unmatched junction bases numbered 13, after V lost 5 bases and J lost 8 bases. This CDR3 is built from 17 residues. Germline loops: CDR1 SGHTA, CDR2 FQGNSA. The whole variable domain, filled in from reference TRBV7-2 and TRBJ1-6, reads GAGVSQSPSNKVTEKGKDVELRCDPISGHTALYWYRQSLGQGLEFLIYFQGNSAPDKSGLPSDRFSAERTGGSVSTLTIQRTQQEDSAVYLCASSTPPGQGMDSPLHFGNGTRLTVT.

The chain uses TRBV7-3 and TRBJ2-2; weak D call: TRBD2 (5 bases). Germline-derived CDR1 and CDR2 are SGHTA and FQGTGA. The length of the CDR3 is 13 residues. Trimming took 10 bases from V and 13 from J, leaving 22 bases between them. CDR3 sequence: CATGNTRTSLLFF. The DNA for the CDR3 is TGTGCCACCGGGAACACGCGAACTTCTCTGCTGTTTTTT.

This clone was detected a few times. The chain employs TRBV4-2 and TRBJ2-3; D is ambiguous. Germline CDR1 is LGHNA and CDR2 is YNFKEQ. Deletions cut 4 bases from V and 0 bases from J, with 11 bases between. The CDR3 has 15 amino acids. In DNA, the CDR3 is TGTGCCAGCAGCCCCCAGATGGTGAGCACAGATACGCAGTATTTT. Its protein product is CASSPQMVSTDTQYF.

Here the CDR3 DNA reads TGTGCCAGTAGTATAGATCAGAACACTGAAGCTTTCTTT. Translating gives CASSIDQNTEAFF. J is TRBJ1-1 and V is TRBV19, with no clear D. Germline values: CDR1 LNHDA, CDR2 SQIVND (reference sequence). The CDR3 is 13 residues long. The V and J ends lost 0 bases and 1 base respectively, with 3 bases between them.

The rearrangement joins TRBV5-1 to TRBJ2-7; maybe TRBD1 (6 bases). The V and J ends lost 0 bases and 0 bases respectively, with 16 bases between them. This CDR3 region has 17 residues. Germline CDR1 and CDR2: SGHRS and YFSETQ. CDR3 amino acids: CASSLGRWGQNSYEQYF. CDR3 nucleotides: TGCGCCAGCAGCTTGGGGCGCTGGGGGCAGAACTCCTACGAGCAGTACTTC.

The chain is built from TRBV19 and TRBJ2-5; no definite D call. Trimming took off 6 bases at V and 0 bases at J, with 14 bases between the two ends. The CDR3 consists of 15 residues. Germline-derived CDR1 and CDR2 are LNHDA and SQIVND (reference sequence). CDR3 DNA sequence: TGTGCCAGTAGCCGCGGTTACGTTAACCAAGAGACCCAGTACTTC. Its translation is CASSRGYVNQETQYF.

The chain carries TRBV15 and TRBJ1-5; 8 bases map to TRBD1. Trimming removed 0 bases from V and 5 bases from J; junction bases left unmatched: 3. The CDR3 loop spans 15 amino acids. Germline V gene data show CDR1 as LNHNV and CDR2 as YYDKDF (reference sequence). CDR3 amino acids: CATSREAGGYQPQHF. CDR3 bases: TGTGCCACCAGCAGAGAAGCAGGGGGCTATCAGCCCCAGCATTTT. Complete variable domain (other parts from reference TRBV15 and TRBJ1-5): DAMVIQNPRYQVTQFGKPVTLSCSQTLNHNVMYWYQQKSSQAPKLLFHYYDKDFNNEADTPDNFQSRRPNTSFCFLDIRSPGLGDTAMYLCATSREAGGYQPQHFGDGTRLSIL.

This clone was detected only a few times. V is TRBV10-3 and J is TRBJ2-7, with 9 bases fitting TRBD1. CDR1 and CDR2 (germline): ENHRY, SYGVKD. This CDR3 has 16 residues. With 4 bases clipped from V and 0 bases from J, the junction kept 7 bases outside the gene matches. The DNA for the CDR3 is TGTGCCATCAGTGGGCCCGAGACAGGGGGCTCCTACGAGCAGTACTTC. Translation gives CAISGPETGGSYEQYF.

The V and J genes are TRBV30 and TRBJ1-2; D ambiguous. V was shortened by 7 bases and J by 2 bases, with 11 bases between the two germline ends. The CDR3 runs 12 residues. Germline V gives CDR1 GTSNPN, CDR2 SVGIG (reference sequence). The DNA for the CDR3 is TGTGCCTACTCGGTGAGGAACTATGGCTACACCTTC. Translating it yields CAYSVRNYGYTF.

CDR3 nucleotides: TGTGCCAGCAGCCCGGGAAAGCCGGGTGAGCAGTTCTTC. Residues: CASSPGKPGEQFF. The chain combines TRBV5-6 with TRBJ2-1, with D tentatively TRBD2 (5 bases). V was clipped by 4 bases and J by 9 bases, with 14 bases between them. Germline CDR1 is SGHDT and CDR2 is YYEEEE. This CDR3 has 13 residues.

This clone was observed a single time. J is TRBJ1-1 and V is TRBV7-9; 8 bases align to TRBD1. V shed 3 bases and J 0 bases; nucleotides not matched to a gene: 15. Germline loops: CDR1 SEHNR, CDR2 FQNEAQ (reference sequence). The CDR3 contains 19 residues. The CDR3 DNA is TGTGCCAGCAGCTTCGGACAGGGCCGGGGTTTTGCCGTGAACACTGAAGCTTTCTTT. Translation: CASSFGQGRGFAVNTEAFF.

J is TRBJ1-3 and V is TRBV9; D is unresolved. Germline-derived CDR1 and CDR2 are SGDLS and YYNGEE. The CDR3 totals 18 residues. V shed 0 bases and J shed 0 bases, with 16 bases lying between them. The CDR3 DNA reads TGTGCCAGCAGCGTAGCTACGCGAGACTTAAGCTCTGGAAACACCATATATTTT. It codes for CASSVATRDLSSGNTIYF.

Notes on this clone: This sequence may be a read error, since a much larger clone differs from it by one base. The rearrangement links TRBV5-1 to TRBJ2-1; perhaps TRBD2 as D (6 bases). The CDR3 is 13 residues long. Trimming removed 3 bases from V and 5 bases from J, with 9 bases in between. The germline V gene encodes CDR1 SGHRS and CDR2 YFSETQ. The CDR3 nucleotides are TGCGCCAGCAGCTGGGGCGGGGACAATGAGCAGTTCTTC. Protein product: CASSWGGDNEQFF.

This clone was observed a single time. V gene TRBV5-1 combines with J gene TRBJ2-1, with D maybe TRBD1 (6 bases). Per the germline V gene, CDR1 is SGHRS and CDR2 is YFSETQ. Trimming cost V 1 base and J 8 bases, with 13 bases left between them. The CDR3 sequence is 14 residues long. CDR3 in amino acids: CASSLQQGVHEQFF. The CDR3 region has the DNA TGCGCCAGCAGCTTGCAACAGGGAGTCCATGAGCAGTTCTTC.

The chain has TRBV19 and TRBJ1-5; TRBD1 aligns across 8 bases. Germline V gene lookup returns CDR1 LNHDA and CDR2 SQIVND (reference sequence). With V trimmed by 2 bases and J by 6 bases, 3 bases remained unmatched. The CDR3 spans 14 residues. CDR3 protein: CASSIQGAGQPQHF. The CDR3 coding sequence is TGTGCCAGTAGTATACAGGGGGCGGGTCAGCCCCAGCATTTT.

The V gene is TRBV6-5, the J gene TRBJ2-7, with D tentatively TRBD1 (6 bases). The CDR3 is 13 residues long. Germline CDR1 reads MNHEY; CDR2 reads SVGAGI. Trimming took 6 bases from V and 7 from J, leaving 16 bases between them. The CDR3 region has the DNA TGTGCCAGCAGCGCCAGGGGAATCCGGGAGCAGTACTTC. Its protein is CASSARGIREQYF.

V is TRBV5-1 and J is TRBJ2-3; unclear D gene. The CDR3 spans 16 residues. CDR1 SGHRS and CDR2 YFSETQ come from the germline V gene. V lost 1 base and J lost 1, with 13 bases in between. CDR3 nucleotide sequence: TGCGCCAGCAGCTTGTTCCCGGGTATGGGCACAGATACGCAGTATTTT. Encoded protein: CASSLFPGMGTDTQYF.

This chain connects TRBV28 to TRBJ1-5; the D is unclear. In germline, CDR1 is MDHEN, CDR2 SYDVKM. CDR3 length: 14 residues. Trimming removed 7 bases from V and 2 bases from J, with 12 bases in between. Written as DNA, the CDR3 is TGTGCCAGCACCCCCCCGGGTGGCAATCAGCCCCAGCATTTT. Encoded protein: CASTPPGGNQPQHF.

The V gene is TRBV7-9, the J gene TRBJ2-7; TRBD1 might be the D (5 bases). The germline V and J ends were trimmed by 3 bases and 2 bases, with 8 bases remaining between them. The CDR3 extends over 13 amino acids. Per the germline V gene, CDR1 is SEHNR and CDR2 is FQNEAQ (reference sequence). CDR3 coding DNA: TGTGCCAGCAGCTTCTCAGGGACCTACGAGCAGTACTTC. Residues: CASSFSGTYEQYF.

V is TRBV2 and J is TRBJ1-4; D uncertain. Germline V gene data show CDR1 as SNHLY and CDR2 as FYNNEI. V shed 5 bases and J shed 7 bases, with 14 bases lying between them. The length of the CDR3 is 14 residues. The CDR3 nucleotides read TGTGCCAGCAGTCGTGGGCAGGCTGCTGAAAAACTGTTTTTT. Encoded protein: CASSRGQAAEKLFF.

The chain is built from TRBV5-4 and TRBJ2-5; 10 bases fit TRBD2. Germline V lookup: CDR1 SGHNT, CDR2 YYREEE (reference sequence). V shed 4 bases, J shed 0 bases, and the junction held 3 bases outside the gene matches. This CDR3 is built from 15 residues. The CDR3 here is CASSEAGGYQETQYF. In nucleotides, the CDR3 is TGTGCCAGCAGCGAAGCGGGGGGGTACCAAGAGACCCAGTACTTC. The full variable domain, its missing parts supplied by reference TRBV5-4 and TRBJ2-5, is ETGVTQSPTHLIKTRGQQVTLRCSSQSGHNTVSWYQQALGQGPQFIFQYYREEENGRGNFPPRFSGLQFPNYSSELNVNALELDDSALYLCASSEAGGYQETQYFGPGTRLLVL.

V usage is TRBV2 and J usage is TRBJ2-1; TRBD2 is a possible D gene (6 bases). V gave up 11 bases and J gave up 3 bases, with 11 bases separating them. Looked up from germline, CDR1 is SNHLY and CDR2 is FYNNEI. This CDR3 spans 12 amino acids. In DNA form, the CDR3 reads TGTGCCGCCGCGGGGTACTACAATGAGCAGTTCTTC. Protein product: CAAAGYYNEQFF. Full variable domain (rest looked up from reference TRBV2 and TRBJ2-1): EPEVTQTPSHQVTQMGQEVILRCVPISNHLYFYWYRQILGQKVEFLVSFYNNEISEKSEIFDDQFSVERPDGSNFTLKIRSTKLEDSAMYFCAAAGYYNEQFFGPGTRLTVL.

This chain joins TRBV6-5 and TRBJ2-7; 9 nucleotides line up with TRBD1. This CDR3 region has 16 residues. The germline gives CDR1 MNHEY, CDR2 SVGAGI. V was pared by 0 bases and J by 5 bases, with 8 bases of the junction left unmatched. CDR3 sequence reads: CASSYSGQGIFDEQYF. The CDR3 nucleotides read TGTGCCAGCAGTTACTCAGGACAGGGGATTTTTGACGAGCAGTACTTC.

The chain links TRBV7-2 to TRBJ1-2, with D hard to call. The CDR3 extends over 13 amino acids. CDR1 and CDR2 (germline): SGHTA, FQGNSA. V dropped 0 bases and J dropped 2 bases, with 4 bases sitting between them. The DNA of the CDR3 is TGTGCCAGCAGCTTAGCGCGCAACTATGGCTACACCTTC. It yields the protein CASSLARNYGYTF.

The genes are TRBV28 and TRBJ1-5, with TRBD1 identical over 7 bases. The CDR3 is 13 residues long. The germline V gene has CDR1 MDHEN and CDR2 SYDVKM. V lost 5 bases to trimming and J lost 8 bases; unmatched junction nucleotides: 6. CDR3 region: CASSTGVKEPQHF. In DNA form, the CDR3 reads TGTGCCAGCAGTACAGGGGTTAAGGAGCCCCAGCATTTT.

This clone was seen only a few times. The genes are TRBV5-1 and TRBJ2-5; D not resolved. The germline gives CDR1 SGHRS, CDR2 YFSETQ. The V and J ends lost 4 bases and 2 bases respectively, with 9 bases between them. CDR3 length equals 13 residues. As DNA, the CDR3 is TGCGCCAGCAGCATCACAATTCAAGAGACCCAGTACTTC. It encodes CASSITIQETQYF.

The V call is TRBV29-1, the J call TRBJ1-2; D remains unclear. The CDR3 loop spans 12 amino acids. Germline loops: CDR1 SQVTM, CDR2 ANQGSEA. The germline V and J ends were trimmed by 0 bases and 4 bases, with 6 bases remaining between them. The CDR3 DNA reads TGCAGCGTTGAAGATAGCTTCTATGGCTACACCTTC. The encoded protein is CSVEDSFYGYTF.

The gene calls are TRBV19 and TRBJ2-2, with D possibly matching TRBD2 (5 bases). CDR1 and CDR2 (germline): LNHDA, SQIVND (reference sequence). Trimming took off 4 bases at V and 5 bases at J, with 11 bases between the two ends. CDR3 length: 14 residues. The CDR3 DNA reads TGTGCCAGTAGTAGCCGGGGAGCGACCGGGGAGCTGTTTTTT. This gives the protein CASSSRGATGELFF.

This clone was detected a few times. CDR3: CASSRTGGTGELFF. The CDR3 DNA reads TGTGCCAGCTCCCGGACAGGGGGCACCGGGGAGCTGTTTTTT. This chain connects TRBV18 to TRBJ2-2; 10 bases fit TRBD1. This CDR3 contains 14 residues. The junction had 2 bases not matched to a gene; V was cut back by 6 bases and J by 4 bases. Germline CDR1 reads KGHSH; CDR2 reads LQKENI.